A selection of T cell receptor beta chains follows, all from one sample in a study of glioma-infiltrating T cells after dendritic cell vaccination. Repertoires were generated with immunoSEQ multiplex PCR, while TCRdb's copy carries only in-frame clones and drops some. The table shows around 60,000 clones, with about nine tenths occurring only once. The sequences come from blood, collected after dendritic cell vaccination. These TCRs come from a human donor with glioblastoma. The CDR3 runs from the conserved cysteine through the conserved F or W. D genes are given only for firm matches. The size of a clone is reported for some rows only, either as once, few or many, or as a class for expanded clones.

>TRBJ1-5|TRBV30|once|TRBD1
TGTGCCTGGAGGGGACCGGGACAGGGGAATCAGCCCCAGCATTTT
CAWRGPGQGNQPQHF
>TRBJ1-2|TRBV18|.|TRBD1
TGTGCCAGCTCACCCGGGACAGGGGCCTATGGCTACACCTTC
CASSPGTGAYGYTF
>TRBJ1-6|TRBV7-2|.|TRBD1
TGTGCCAGCAGATTAAGGCACAACAGGGGAGAAGGGAATAATTCCCCCCTCCACTTT
CASRLRHNRGEGNNSPLHF
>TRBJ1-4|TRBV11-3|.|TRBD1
TGTGCCAGCAGCTTAGCCGGGACAGGGAGTGAAAAACTGTTTTTT
CASSLAGTGSEKLFF
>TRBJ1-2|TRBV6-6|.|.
TGTGCCAGCAGACCTGACAAGAACTATGGCTACACCTTC
CASRPDKNYGYTF
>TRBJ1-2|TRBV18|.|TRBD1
TGTGCCAGCTCACCACCCGACAGGGGAAATGGCTACACCTTC
CASSPPDRGNGYTF
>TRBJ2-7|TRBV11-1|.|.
TGTGCCAGCAGCCCCAGGGAACTAACCTACGAGCAGTACTTC
CASSPRELTYEQYF
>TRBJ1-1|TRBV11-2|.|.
TGTGCCAGCAGCTTGCACGGGGGAGCCCCTGAAGCTTTCTTT
CASSLHGGAPEAFF
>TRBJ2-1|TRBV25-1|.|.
TGTGCCAGTAGTGACCCCCTGAGGGTCTACAATGAGCAGTTCTTC
CASSDPLRVYNEQFF
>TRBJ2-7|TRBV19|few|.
TGTGCCAGTAGTGTCCGCCAGGGCTACGAGCAGTACTTC
CASSVRQGYEQYF
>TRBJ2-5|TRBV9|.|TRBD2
TGTGCCAGCAGCCCGAATAGACTAGCGGGGTCGTTGGAGACCCAGTACTTC
CASSPNRLAGSLETQYF
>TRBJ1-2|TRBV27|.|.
TGTGCCAGCAGTCCAGCAGCCGGGACCGGGACACACTATGGCTACACCTTC
CASSPAAGTGTHYGYTF
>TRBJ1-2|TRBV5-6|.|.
TGTGCCAGCAGCGCGGACAGAGTTGGTGGCTACACCTTC
CASSADRVGGYTF
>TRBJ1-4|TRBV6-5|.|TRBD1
TGTGCCAGCAGTTACATCAAGGGGGCAGAACTGTTTTTT
CASSYIKGAELFF
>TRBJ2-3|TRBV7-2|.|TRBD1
TGTGCCAGCAGCTCGCATACCGGACAGGGGATTTTAGATACGCAGTATTTT
CASSSHTGQGILDTQYF
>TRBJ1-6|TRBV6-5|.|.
TGTGCCAGCAGGACCGGGACAAGGAATAATTCACCCCTCCACTTT
CASRTGTRNNSPLHF
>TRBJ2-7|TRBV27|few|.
TGTGCCAGCGGATACAGGGCATACGAGCAGTACTTC
CASGYRAYEQYF
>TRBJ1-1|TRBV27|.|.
TGTGCCAGCAGTTTATCAGGACACTCGAACACTGAAGCTTTCTTT
CASSLSGHSNTEAFF
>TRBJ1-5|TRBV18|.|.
TGTGCCAGCTCACGTGGCAGGCACGATAGCAATCAGCCCCAGCATTTT
CASSRGRHDSNQPQHF
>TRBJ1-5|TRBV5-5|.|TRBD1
TGTGCCAGCAGCTTACAGGGGGCTCAGCAGCCCCAGCATTTT
CASSLQGAQQPQHF
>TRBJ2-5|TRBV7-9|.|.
TGTGCCAGCAGCTTAGCAGCCCCCGAGGCGGAGACCCAGTACTTC
CASSLAAPEAETQYF
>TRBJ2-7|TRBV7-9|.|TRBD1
TGTGCCAGCAGCTTAGATACGGGACAGGGGCGCGAGCAGTACTTC
CASSLDTGQGREQYF
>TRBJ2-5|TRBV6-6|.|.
TGTGCCAGCAGCCCCCGGGCCTTTGAGGGGGAGCAGTACTTC
CASSPRAFEGEQYF
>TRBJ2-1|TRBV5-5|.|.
TGTGCCAGCAGCCCCCTCGCGGCGGGCAATGAGCAGTTCTTC
CASSPLAAGNEQFF
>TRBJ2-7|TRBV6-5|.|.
TGTGCCAGCCGAATGGGCATATCCTACGAGCAGTACTTC
CASRMGISYEQYF
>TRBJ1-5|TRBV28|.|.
TGTGCCAGCACGCAGGGGAATCAGCCCCAGCATTTT
CASTQGNQPQHF
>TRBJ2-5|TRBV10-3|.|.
TGTGCCATCAGTGTAAAAGAGACCCAGTACTTC
CAISVKETQYF
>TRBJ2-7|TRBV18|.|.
TGTGCCAGCTCACCACCCTCTCCACGGGCCTACGAGCAGTACTTC
CASSPPSPRAYEQYF
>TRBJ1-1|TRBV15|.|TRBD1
TGTGCCACCAGCCGACAGGGGAGCTATGAAAACACTGAAGCTTTCTTT
CATSRQGSYENTEAFF
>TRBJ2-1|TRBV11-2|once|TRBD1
TGTGCCAGCAGCAGCCCCGGGACAGGGGGCTCCAATGAGCAGTTCTTC
CASSSPGTGGSNEQFF
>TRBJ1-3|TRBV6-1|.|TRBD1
TGTGCCAGCAGTGAACAAGGGGGCTACTCTGGAAACACCATATATTTT
CASSEQGGYSGNTIYF
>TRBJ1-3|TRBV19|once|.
TGTGCCAGTAGTCGCCAGGGTACTGGAAACACCATATATTTT
CASSRQGTGNTIYF
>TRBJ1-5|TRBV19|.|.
TGTGCCAGTATGGGGCCCGGGTTTAGCAATCAGCCCCAGCATTTT
CASMGPGFSNQPQHF
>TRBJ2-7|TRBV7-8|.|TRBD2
TGTGCCAGCAGCCTAACTAGCGGGAGAACATCCGGCTTTCAATCCTACGAGCAGTACTTC
CASSLTSGRTSGFQSYEQYF
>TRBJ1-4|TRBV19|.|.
TGTGCCAGTACTCCCCGGGACACGACTAATGAAAAACTGTTTTTT
CASTPRDTTNEKLFF
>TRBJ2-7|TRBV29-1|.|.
TGCAGCGTTGAATGCGGGGCCCCCTACGAGCAGTACTTC
CSVECGAPYEQYF
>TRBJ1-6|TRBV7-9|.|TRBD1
TGTGCCAGCAGCCCCGGACAGGGGGCGCGATCACCCCTCCACTTT
CASSPGQGARSPLHF
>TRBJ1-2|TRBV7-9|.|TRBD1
TGTGCCAGCAGCTCCGGACAGGGAACGACCTTATCCCAGAGCTATGGCTACACCTTC
CASSSGQGTTLSQSYGYTF
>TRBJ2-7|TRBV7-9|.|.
TGTGCCAGCATCCGGGAAGGGGGTAGCTCCTACGAGCAGTACTTC
CASIREGGSSYEQYF
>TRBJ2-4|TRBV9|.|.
TGTGCCAGCAGCGTAGGTGGGGCTAAAAACATTCAGTACTTC
CASSVGGAKNIQYF
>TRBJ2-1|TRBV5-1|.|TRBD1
TGCGCCAGCAGCTTAACGGGACAGGGGGCGGGAGAGCAGTTCTTC
CASSLTGQGAGEQFF
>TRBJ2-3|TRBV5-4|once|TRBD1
TGTGCCAGCAGCTACATCGTGGGACAGGTGAGCACAGATACGCAGTATTTT
CASSYIVGQVSTDTQYF
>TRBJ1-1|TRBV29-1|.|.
TGCAGCGTTGATGGGGGGATGTACACTGAAGCTTTCTTT
CSVDGGMYTEAFF